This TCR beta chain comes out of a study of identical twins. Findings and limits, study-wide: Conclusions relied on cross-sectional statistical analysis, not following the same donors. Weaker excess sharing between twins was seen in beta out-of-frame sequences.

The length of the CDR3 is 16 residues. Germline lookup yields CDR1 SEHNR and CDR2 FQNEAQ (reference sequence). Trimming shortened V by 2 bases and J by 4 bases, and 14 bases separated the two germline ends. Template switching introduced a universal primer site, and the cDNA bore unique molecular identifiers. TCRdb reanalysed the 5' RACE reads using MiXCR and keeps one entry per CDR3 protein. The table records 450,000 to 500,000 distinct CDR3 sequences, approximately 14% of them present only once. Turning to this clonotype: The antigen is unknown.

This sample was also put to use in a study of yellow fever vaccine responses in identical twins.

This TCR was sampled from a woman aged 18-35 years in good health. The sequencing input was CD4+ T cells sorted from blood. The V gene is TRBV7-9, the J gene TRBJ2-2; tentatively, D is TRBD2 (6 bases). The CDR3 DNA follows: TGTGCCAGCAGCTTAAGTGCGGGGCAGGTCACCGGGGAGCTGTTTTTT. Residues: CASSLSAGQVTGELFF.